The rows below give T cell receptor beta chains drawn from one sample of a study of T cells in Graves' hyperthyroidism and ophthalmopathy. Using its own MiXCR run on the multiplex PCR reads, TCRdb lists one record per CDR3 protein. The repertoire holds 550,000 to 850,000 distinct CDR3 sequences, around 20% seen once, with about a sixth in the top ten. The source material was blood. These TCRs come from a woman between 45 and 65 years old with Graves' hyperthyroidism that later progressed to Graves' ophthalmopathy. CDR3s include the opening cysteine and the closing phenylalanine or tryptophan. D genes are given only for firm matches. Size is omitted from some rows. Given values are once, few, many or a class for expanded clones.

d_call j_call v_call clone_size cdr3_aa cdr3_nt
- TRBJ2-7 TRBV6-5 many CASSYSGSYEQYF TGTGCCAGCAGTTACTCAGGCAGCTACGAGCAGTACTTC
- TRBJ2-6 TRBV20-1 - CSAAYSGANVLTF TGCAGTGCCGCATACTCTGGGGCCAACGTCCTGACTTTC
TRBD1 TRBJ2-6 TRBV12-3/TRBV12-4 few CASSSTPWEPGQGPDSGANVLTF TGTGCCAGCAGTTCAACGCCGTGGGAGCCGGGACAGGGTCCTGACTCTGGGGCCAACGTCCTGACTTTC
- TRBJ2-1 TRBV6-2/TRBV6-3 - CASSPPGTPSNEQFF TGTGCCAGCAGTCCTCCCGGGACTCCCTCCAATGAGCAGTTCTTC
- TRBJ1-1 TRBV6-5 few CASSYSGPGNTEAFF TGTGCCAGCAGTTACTCCGGACCGGGCAACACTGAAGCTTTCTTT
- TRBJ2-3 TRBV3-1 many CASSQDPPRGDTQYF TGTGCCAGCAGCCAAGATCCTCCCAGGGGAGATACGCAGTATTTT
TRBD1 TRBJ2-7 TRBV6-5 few CASSYSIDRGHEQYF TGTGCCAGCAGTTACTCGATAGACAGGGGACACGAGCAGTACTTC
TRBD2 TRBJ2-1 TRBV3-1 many CASSQDFASGGAGNEQFF TGTGCCAGCAGCCAAGATTTCGCCAGCGGGGGGGCCGGCAATGAGCAGTTCTTC
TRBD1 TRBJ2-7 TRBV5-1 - CASSIGQGEYEQYF TGCGCCAGCAGCATCGGACAGGGGGAGTACGAGCAGTACTTC
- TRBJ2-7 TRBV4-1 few CASSQVPSSSYEQYF TGCGCCAGCAGCCAAGTTCCCAGTTCGTCCTACGAGCAGTACTTC
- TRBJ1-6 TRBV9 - CASSVRDSNSPLHF TGTGCCAGCAGCGTACGGGACTCCAATTCACCCCTCCACTTT
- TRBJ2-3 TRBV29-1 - CSVTRSTTEYTDTQYF TGCAGCGTGACGAGAAGTACGACAGAGTACACAGATACGCAGTATTTT
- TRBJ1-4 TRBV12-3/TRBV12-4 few CASSLSGWNEKLFF TGTGCCAGCAGTTTGTCCGGGTGGAATGAAAAACTGTTTTTT
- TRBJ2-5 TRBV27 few CASRTYREKGETQYF TGTGCCAGCAGAACTTACAGGGAAAAAGGGGAGACCCAGTACTTC
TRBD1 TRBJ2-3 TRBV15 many CATSSDWGDRDTDTQYF TGTGCCACCAGCAGTGATTGGGGGGACAGGGACACAGATACGCAGTATTTT
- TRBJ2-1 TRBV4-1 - CASSPPLDGTYNEQFF TGCGCCAGCAGCCCGCCATTGGACGGCACCTACAATGAGCAGTTCTTC
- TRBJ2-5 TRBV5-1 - CASSFDGVGETQYF TGCGCCAGCAGCTTTGATGGTGTCGGAGAGACCCAGTACTTC
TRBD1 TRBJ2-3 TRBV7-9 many CASSPAGGDTQYF TGTGCCAGCAGCCCCGCAGGGGGCGATACGCAGTATTTT
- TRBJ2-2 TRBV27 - CASSSPPGELFF TGTGCCAGCAGTTCCCCCCCCGGGGAGCTGTTTTTT
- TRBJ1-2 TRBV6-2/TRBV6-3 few CASRDSYGYTF TGTGCCAGCAGAGACTCCTATGGCTACACCTTC
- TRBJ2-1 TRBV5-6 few CASEFFRDYNEQFF TGTGCCAGTGAGTTTTTTAGGGACTACAATGAGCAGTTCTTC
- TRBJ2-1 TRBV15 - CATSWEGGNEQFF TGTGCCACCAGCTGGGAGGGGGGAAATGAGCAGTTCTTC
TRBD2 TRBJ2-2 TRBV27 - CASSFTGLAGVTGELFF TGTGCCAGCAGTTTCACTGGTCTAGCGGGGGTCACCGGGGAGCTGTTTTTT
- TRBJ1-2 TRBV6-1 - CASTTEYGYTF TGTGCCAGCACAACAGAGTATGGCTACACCTTC
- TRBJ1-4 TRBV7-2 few CASSENRVVTNEKLFF TGTGCCAGCAGTGAAAACAGGGTTGTAACTAATGAAAAACTGTTTTTT
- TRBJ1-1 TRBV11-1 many CASSFYRVSDTEAFF TGTGCCAGCAGCTTTTACAGGGTTTCGGACACTGAAGCTTTCTTT